Listed below are T cell receptor beta chains from one sample, sequenced in a study of regulatory T cells in long-lasting Graves disease. TCRdb redid the calling of the multiplex PCR reads with MiXCR, one entry per CDR3 protein. The sample includes approximately 350,000 distinct CDR3 sequences, 15% to 20% seen only once; the top ten take 20% to 25%. This sample was shared with a second study, whose subject was T cells in Graves' hyperthyroidism and ophthalmopathy.

This sample comprised peripheral blood mononuclear cells (PBMCs), obtained at new diagnosis, from a patient treated with antithyroid drugs. The receptors were sampled from a woman under 30 with Graves disease. Each CDR3 is given with its conserved first and last residue. Each record gives: J gene, D gene, V gene, clone size, CDR3 DNA, CDR3 protein. D genes are given only for firm matches. Size is stated for part of the rows, as once, few or many counts, or as a class when the clone is expanded.

>TRBJ2-5|TRBD1|TRBV5-5|.
TGTGCCAGCAGCCTGGGACAGGGGGTCGGCGCGACCCAGTACTTC
CASSLGQGVGATQYF
>TRBJ2-3|.|TRBV5-5|.
TGTGCCAGCAGCTTGGGCGGGACCATAACAGCAGATACGCAGTATTTT
CASSLGGTITADTQYF
>TRBJ2-2|.|TRBV2|few
TGTGCCAGCAGTCCGGCAGACACCGGGGAGCTGTTTTTT
CASSPADTGELFF
>TRBJ2-2|.|TRBV6-5|.
TGTGCCAGCAGTTACAAACCAAGAGGTGCCGGGGAGCTGTTTTTT
CASSYKPRGAGELFF
>TRBJ1-2|.|TRBV16|few
TGTGCCAGCAGCCAAGCGCAGGGCGTCCTATATGGCTACACCTTC
CASSQAQGVLYGYTF
>TRBJ2-1|TRBD2|TRBV5-1|.
TGTGCCAGCAGCTTGGGGGGGGGGACTAGCGGGAGACAGTTCTTC
CASSLGGGTSGRQFF
>TRBJ1-2|.|TRBV11-2|many
TGTGCCAGCAGCTTAGCCCCTGGAGGGGTCCACTATGGCTACACCTTC
CASSLAPGGVHYGYTF
>TRBJ2-2|.|TRBV20-1|few
TGCAGTGCTGAACAGGCGAACACCGGGGAGCTGTTTTTT
CSAEQANTGELFF
>TRBJ1-2|TRBD1|TRBV5-1|.
TGCGCCAGCAGCTTGGGTGGACAGGGGGGAGTCTATGGCTACACCTTC
CASSLGGQGGVYGYTF
>TRBJ2-7|.|TRBV9|.
TGTGCCAGCAGCGTAGGTAAGGGGGTAGACGAGCAGTACTTC
CASSVGKGVDEQYF
>TRBJ1-1|.|TRBV7-8|many
TGTGCCAGCAGCTTATGGACGGAGACCTCGGGGAGGGTCGCTGCAGGAACTGAAGCTTTCTTT
CASSLWTETSGRVAAGTEAFF
>TRBJ2-7|.|TRBV7-9|.
TGTGCCAGCAGCCACGGGCTCGGGAGCTCCTACGAGCAGTACTTC
CASSHGLGSSYEQYF
>TRBJ2-3|.|TRBV3-1|few
TGTGCCAGCAGCCCCAGCGGCAATACGCAGTATTTT
CASSPSGNTQYF
>TRBJ2-7|TRBD2|TRBV20-1|.
TGCAGTGCTAGATCGGCGGGAGGAGAAGGGCTCGAGCAGTACTTC
CSARSAGGEGLEQYF
>TRBJ2-1|TRBD2|TRBV11-2|many
TGTGCCAGCAGAGCCACGGGAGGAGCAGGGAGGAATGAGCAGTTCTTC
CASRATGGAGRNEQFF
>TRBJ2-1|.|TRBV5-1|many
TGCGCCAGCAGCTTCATGGACTCGCGCTCCTACAATGAGCAGTTCTTC
CASSFMDSRSYNEQFF